Listed here are 21 T cell receptor beta chains from one sample, sequenced in a study of blood T cell repertoires in COVID-19. Profiling relied on immunoSEQ multiplex PCR, and the TCRdb table lists in-frame clones only, not all of them. This table has 200,000 to 250,000 clones, 83% appearing once. The sequenced sample consisted of PBMCs or T cells enriched from blood (not recorded which). All receptors come from a woman in her fifties or sixties who had been exposed to COVID-19.

This chain links TRBV5-5 with TRBJ1-1; tentatively, D is TRBD1 (5 bases). This CDR3 spans 13 amino acids. Germline CDR1 reads SGHKS; CDR2 reads YYEKEE (reference sequence). Trimming shortened V by 2 bases and J by 0 bases, and 5 bases separated the two germline ends. CDR3 residues: CASSLGVNTEAFF. CDR3 nucleotides: TGTGCCAGCAGCTTAGGGGTGAACACTGAAGCTTTCTTT.

V gene TRBV3-1 (or the pseudogene TRBV3-2) combines with J gene TRBJ1-1; a weak D match, TRBD1 (6 bases). V lost 1 base, J lost 8 bases, and 11 bases lay in between. This CDR3 has 13 amino acids. Germline lookup yields CDR1 LGHDT and CDR2 YNNKEL (reference sequence). The CDR3 DNA reads TGTGCCAGCAGCCAAGGGCCCGACAGGGAAGCTTTCTTT. Translating it yields CASSQGPDREAFF.

The chain couples TRBV30 to TRBJ1-2; D call uncertain. V lost 1 base to trimming and J lost 2 bases, with 14 bases between them. The CDR3 extends over 15 amino acids. CDR1 GTSNPN and CDR2 SVGIG come from the germline V gene (reference sequence). CDR3 amino acids: CAWSGGGVGNYGYTF. CDR3 nucleotides: TGTGCCTGGAGTGGGGGAGGTGTCGGGAACTATGGCTACACCTTC. The whole variable domain, remainder taken from reference TRBV30 and TRBJ1-2, is SQTIHQWPATLVQPVGSPLSLECTVEGTSNPNLYWYRQAAGRGLQLLFYSVGIGQISSEVPQNLSASRPQDRQFILSSKKLLLSDSGFYLCAWSGGGVGNYGYTFGSGTRLTVV.

The chain couples TRBV20-1 to TRBJ2-1, with D unclear. Germline CDR1 and CDR2: DFQATT and SNEGSKA (reference sequence). The CDR3 has 13 amino acids. The ends were cut back, 3 bases at V and 6 bases at J, with 12 bases in the middle. The CDR3 DNA reads TGCAGTGCTAGTCCCCCTCCCCCCAATGAGCAGTTCTTC. Protein product: CSASPPPPNEQFF.

This chain links TRBV9 with TRBJ2-1; no clear D gene. CDR3 length: 14 residues. Between the trimmed V and J ends, which lost 0 bases and 5 bases, there was a span of 9 bases. Per germline, CDR1 SGDLS and CDR2 YYNGEE. CDR3 bases: TGTGCCAGCAGCGTAGGGGCAACGAACAATGAGCAGTTCTTC. It encodes CASSVGATNNEQFF. The full variable domain, in which reference TRBV9 and TRBJ2-1 provide the parts outside the CDR3, is DSGVTQTPKHLITATGQRVTLRCSPRSGDLSVYWYQQSLDQGLQFLIQYYNGEERAKGNILERFSAQQFPDLHSELNLSSLELGDSALYFCASSVGATNNEQFFGPGTRLTVL.

In this sample, this clone turned up a few times. The chain uses TRBV6-5 and TRBJ2-7, with a possible D match to TRBD2 (7 bases). V lost 10 bases and J lost 7, with 20 bases in between. The germline V gene has CDR1 MNHEY and CDR2 SVGAGI. The CDR3 extends over 13 amino acids. The CDR3 DNA follows: TGTGCCACCCAGGGCCGGGGGGCTAGGGAGCAGTACTTC. The encoded protein is CATQGRGAREQYF.

The chain uses TRBV30 and TRBJ2-2; 10 bases align to TRBD1. The CDR3 runs 14 residues. The trim removed 5 bases at V and 7 bases at J, leaving 7 bases unmatched. CDR1 and CDR2 from the germline V gene are GTSNPN and SVGIG (reference sequence). This CDR3 is CAWERDRGVGELFF. CDR3 sequence (DNA): TGTGCCTGGGAGCGGGACAGGGGAGTCGGGGAGCTGTTTTTT.

V and J are TRBV5-6 and TRBJ2-1; TRBD1 aligns across 10 bases. Germline-derived CDR1 and CDR2 are SGHDT and YYEEEE. The CDR3 has 16 amino acids. Trimming at V came to 4 bases and at J to 9 bases, leaving 13 bases not matched to a gene. CDR3 DNA: TGTGCCAGCAGCCCTGTGGGGACAGGGGCTCTGGGTGAGCAGTTCTTC. Residues: CASSPVGTGALGEQFF.

The chain carries TRBV19 and TRBJ1-2; 12 bases fit TRBD1. CDR1 and CDR2 from the germline V gene are LNHDA and SQIVND (reference sequence). CDR3 length equals 15 residues. Germline trimming cut 3 bases from V and 4 bases from J; bases unmatched to any gene: 3. CDR3 bases: TGTGCCAGTAGTATTGGGACAGGGGGCATCTATGGCTACACCTTC. Encoded protein: CASSIGTGGIYGYTF.

The rearrangement joins TRBV9 to TRBJ1-1, with a possible D match to TRBD1 (5 bases). Germline V lookup: CDR1 SGDLS, CDR2 YYNGEE. Deletions cut 0 bases from V and 2 bases from J, with 17 bases between. The CDR3 extends over 17 amino acids. CDR3 sequence reads: CASSVDGGTALNTEAFF. CDR3 nucleotide sequence: TGTGCCAGCAGCGTAGATGGCGGGACGGCCCTTAACACTGAAGCTTTCTTT.

CDR3 nucleotide sequence: TGTGCCAGTAGTATCCCGTCGGGGGGGCACAATGAGCAGTTCTTC. Translating gives CASSIPSGGHNEQFF. The chain carries TRBV19 and TRBJ2-1; the match to TRBD2 covers 8 bases. Germline V gene lookup returns CDR1 LNHDA and CDR2 SQIVND (reference sequence). With 3 bases clipped from V and 5 bases from J, the junction kept 6 bases outside the gene matches. The CDR3 covers 15 residues.

The chain has TRBV27 and TRBJ1-1, with TRBD1 identical over 7 bases. With 5 bases clipped from V and 0 bases from J, the junction kept 6 bases outside the gene matches. The CDR3 is 15 amino acids. Per the germline V gene, CDR1 is MNHEY and CDR2 is SMNVEV (reference sequence). The CDR3 reads CASSPQGRVNTEAFF. The CDR3 DNA reads as TGTGCCAGCAGTCCACAGGGGCGGGTGAACACTGAAGCTTTCTTT.

The gene calls are TRBV19 and TRBJ1-5; possibly TRBD1 for D (6 bases). Trimming cost V 8 bases and J 0 bases, with 11 bases left between them. The CDR3 sequence is 14 residues long. Germline V lookup: CDR1 LNHDA, CDR2 SQIVND (reference sequence). Here the CDR3 DNA reads TGTGCCAGTGGACAGCCTTATAGCAATCAGCCCCAGCATTTT. Translated: CASGQPYSNQPQHF.

The chain links TRBV27 to TRBJ1-1; D is unclear. The CDR3 loop spans 13 amino acids. V was cut by 5 bases and J by 1 base, with 8 bases left in between. Germline V CDR1 and CDR2: MNHEY, SMNVEV (reference sequence). The CDR3 nucleotides read TGTGCCAGCAGTCCCTCAGGGAACACTGAAGCTTTCTTT. Residues: CASSPSGNTEAFF.

The chain carries TRBV3-1 (or the pseudogene TRBV3-2) and TRBJ1-2; D is uncertain. The CDR3 extends over 12 amino acids. Trimming took 7 bases from V and 0 from J, leaving 6 bases between them. Germline CDR1 LGHDT, CDR2 YNNKEL (reference sequence). The CDR3 loop is CASTGANYGYTF. DNA of the CDR3: TGTGCCAGCACCGGGGCTAACTATGGCTACACCTTC.

V gene TRBV28 combines with J gene TRBJ1-1, with D hard to call. This CDR3 is built from 13 residues. Deletions cut 5 bases from V and 5 bases from J, with 12 bases between. From germline, CDR1 is MDHEN and CDR2 SYDVKM. CDR3 protein: CASSPTSPTEAFF. The CDR3 DNA reads TGTGCCAGCAGTCCCACGAGTCCGACTGAAGCTTTCTTT.

The table lists this clone with a count of one. The chain links TRBV5-4 to TRBJ1-1, with 7 nucleotides matching TRBD1. V shed 7 bases and J 3 bases; nucleotides not matched to a gene: 6. The CDR3 is made up of 13 amino acids. Per germline, CDR1 SGHNT and CDR2 YYREEE (reference sequence). The DNA for the CDR3 is TGTGCCAGCTCCGAGACAGGGTACACTGAAGCTTTCTTT. This codes for CASSETGYTEAFF.

The chain's CDR3 is CASSPYGTGFLPGTEAFF. CDR3 nucleotide sequence: TGTGCCAGCAGCCCGTACGGGACAGGCTTTCTCCCGGGCACTGAAGCTTTCTTT. This rearrangement joins TRBV11-2 to TRBJ1-1, with 8 bases aligning to TRBD1. Germline assignment: CDR1 SGHAT and CDR2 FQNNGV. There are 18 residues in the CDR3. Germline trimming cut 5 bases from V and 4 bases from J; bases unmatched to any gene: 18.

The chain is built from TRBV27 and TRBJ1-6; D is uncertain. Deletions cut 5 bases from V and 9 bases from J, with 5 bases between. Germline V gene data show CDR1 as MNHEY and CDR2 as SMNVEV (reference sequence). The CDR3 covers 11 residues. The DNA of the CDR3 is TGTGCCAGCAGTCCTTTTTCACCCCTCCACTTT. Protein: CASSPFSPLHF.

The rearrangement uses TRBV5-6 and TRBJ1-5; D is uncertain. Deletions cut 1 base from V and 0 bases from J, with 5 bases between. Germline V gives CDR1 SGHDT, CDR2 YYEEEE. This CDR3 spans 14 amino acids. The CDR3: CASSLSGSNQPQHF. DNA of the CDR3: TGTGCCAGCAGCTTGTCGGGTAGCAATCAGCCCCAGCATTTT.

The V call is TRBV6-5, the J call TRBJ2-1; 9 bases map to TRBD2. The CDR3 covers 15 residues. CDR1 MNHEY and CDR2 SVGAGI come from the germline V gene. The V and J ends lost 5 bases and 5 bases, in that order; junction bases with no gene match: 7. As DNA, the CDR3 is TGTGCCAGCAGTCCCCTTAGCGGGGGTAACAATGAGCAGTTCTTC. Translating gives CASSPLSGGNNEQFF.